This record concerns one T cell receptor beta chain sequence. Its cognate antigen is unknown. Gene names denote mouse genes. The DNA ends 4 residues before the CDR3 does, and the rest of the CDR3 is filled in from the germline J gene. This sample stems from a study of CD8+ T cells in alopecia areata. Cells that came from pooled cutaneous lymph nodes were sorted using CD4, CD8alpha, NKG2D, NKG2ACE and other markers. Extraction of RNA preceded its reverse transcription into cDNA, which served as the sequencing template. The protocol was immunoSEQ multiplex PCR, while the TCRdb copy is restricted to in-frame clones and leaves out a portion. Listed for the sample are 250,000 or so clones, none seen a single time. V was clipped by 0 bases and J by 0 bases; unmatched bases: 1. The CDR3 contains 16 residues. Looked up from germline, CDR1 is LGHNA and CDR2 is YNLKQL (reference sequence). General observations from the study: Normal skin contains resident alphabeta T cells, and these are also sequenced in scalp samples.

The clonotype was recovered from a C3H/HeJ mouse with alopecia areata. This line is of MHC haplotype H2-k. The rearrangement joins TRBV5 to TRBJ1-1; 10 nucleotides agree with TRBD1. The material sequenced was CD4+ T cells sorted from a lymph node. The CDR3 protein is CASSQDGTGANTEVFF. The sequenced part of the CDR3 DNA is TGTGCCAGCAGCCAAGATGGGACAGGGGCAAACACA.